This TCR beta chain was identified during a study of beta chain features in type 1 diabetes. The study's findings and limits: In all four CD4+ subsets, TCRB CDR3 length was significantly, moderately reduced in type 1 diabetes.

The sequenced template was cDNA made from the entire isolated RNA. Sequencing was performed with immunoSEQ multiplex PCR; in TCRdb, only in-frame clones are kept and a portion is missing. The table shows approximately 260,000 clones, with about 24% occurring only once. The V and J ends lost 3 bases and 2 bases, in that order; junction bases with no gene match: 9. Germline V CDR1 and CDR2: SEHNR, FQNEAQ (reference sequence). CDR3 size: 16 residues. A note on this clone: Its antigen is not known.

The origin of this receptor is a woman aged 25 to 45 with type 1 diabetes. Source material: naive CD4+ T cells from blood. This rearrangement joins TRBV7-9 to TRBJ2-7; 8 nucleotides align to TRBD2. This CDR3 is CASSFDPGLGAYEQYF. The CDR3 DNA follows: TGTGCCAGCAGCTTCGATCCGGGACTAGGGGCCTACGAGCAGTACTTC.